Included here is one T cell receptor (beta chain) sequence, with context. Its target is unknown. The sample belongs to a study of T cells in narcolepsy. Study-wide results and caveats: Same-patient CSF and blood CD4+ T cell clonotypes included HCRT-specific and TRIB2-specific autoreactive ones. Healthy controls reportedly lacked the autoreactive clonotypes serially found in patients' blood.

V shed 6 bases and J 5 bases; nucleotides not matched to a gene: 6. The CDR3 loop spans 13 amino acids. Germline V lookup: CDR1 MDHEN, CDR2 SYDVKM. Generated by immunoSEQ multiplex PCR, the TCRdb table keeps only in-frame clones and is missing some. The repertoire has nearly 35,000 clones, approximately 80% of them found once; the top ten carry roughly 1%. Sequenced: memory (CD45RA-) CD4+ T cells from blood. The chain has TRBV28 and TRBJ1-1; TRBD1 aligns across 7 bases. This sequence originates from a human donor in good health. CDR3 sequence: CASSTYRGTEAFF. CDR3 bases: TGTGCCAGCAGCACGTACAGGGGAACTGAAGCTTTCTTT.